These 8 T cell receptor beta chains came from one sample sequenced in a study of shared clonotypes between healthy human individuals. Profiled with immunoSEQ multiplex PCR; TCRdb holds only in-frame clones, not every one. The sample consists of about 2.2 million clones, approximately 94% of them appearing once. Naive CD8 populations comprised CD45RO-negative cells positively selected for CCR7, excluding terminally differentiated effector memory CD45RA+ cells. Material: naive CD8+ T cells from PBMCs. All receptors come from a man younger than 30 in good health. Some clones in this sample may be carry-over from other donors' samples.

This rearrangement joins TRBV27 to TRBJ2-7, with D possibly being TRBD1 or TRBD2 (5 bases each). The CDR3 loop spans 12 amino acids. V lost 8 bases and J lost 3, with 11 bases in between. Per germline, CDR1 MNHEY and CDR2 SMNVEV (reference sequence). The chain's CDR3 is CASGGEYYEQYF. For the CDR3, the DNA is TGTGCCAGCGGGGGTGAGTACTACGAGCAGTACTTC.

The genes are TRBV7-9 and TRBJ2-7; possibly TRBD2 for D (6 bases). CDR1 and CDR2 (germline): SEHNR, FQNEAQ (reference sequence). CDR3 length: 15 residues. The V and J ends lost 1 base and 2 bases respectively, with 12 bases between them. In DNA, the CDR3 is TGTGCCAGCAGCTTAGGGGCGGAGGGGACCTACGAGCAGTACTTC. Translation: CASSLGAEGTYEQYF.

V gene TRBV14 combines with J gene TRBJ2-2, with TRBD1 as a possible D gene (5 bases). The CDR3 spans 14 residues. Per the germline V gene, CDR1 is SGHDN and CDR2 is FVKESK. Between the trimmed V and J ends, which lost 6 bases and 3 bases, there was a span of 11 bases. The CDR3 spells CASSPDSYTGELFF. CDR3 DNA sequence: TGTGCCAGCAGTCCAGACAGCTACACCGGGGAGCTGTTTTTT.

The gene calls are TRBV11-2 and TRBJ2-7; 7 bases are a match to TRBD1. Germline trimming cut 5 bases from V and 2 bases from J; bases unmatched to any gene: 6. The CDR3 covers 14 residues. Germline CDR1 and CDR2: SGHAT and FQNNGV. CDR3 sequence reads: CASSPTGTAYEQYF. For the CDR3, the DNA is TGTGCCAGCAGCCCCACCGGGACAGCCTACGAGCAGTACTTC.

This chain uses TRBV19 with TRBJ2-7; no clear D gene. V was trimmed by 3 bases and J by 5 bases, leaving 11 bases between them. From germline, CDR1 is LNHDA and CDR2 SQIVND (reference sequence). The CDR3 contains 13 residues. The CDR3 sequence is CASSISVRNEQYF. CDR3 in DNA: TGTGCCAGTAGTATCTCGGTGAGGAACGAGCAGTACTTC.

The chain recombines TRBV11-2 with TRBJ1-5; D is uncertain. This CDR3 has 14 amino acids. Trimming cost V 0 bases and J 4 bases, with 7 bases left between them. Germline-derived CDR1 and CDR2 are SGHAT and FQNNGV. This CDR3 is CASSLDPRNQPQHF. CDR3 coding DNA: TGTGCCAGCAGCTTAGATCCCAGGAATCAGCCCCAGCATTTT.

V usage is TRBV28 and J usage is TRBJ2-7; D is unresolved. Trimming took off 3 bases at V and 0 bases at J, with 9 bases between the two ends. Germline V gene lookup returns CDR1 MDHEN and CDR2 SYDVKM. This CDR3 comprises 14 residues. Here the CDR3 DNA reads TGTGCCAGCAGTTTGCCCCCAAGCTCCTACGAGCAGTACTTC. Translated, it gives CASSLPPSSYEQYF.

The chain recombines TRBV5-1 with TRBJ2-7; 7 nucleotides align to TRBD1. CDR1 SGHRS and CDR2 YFSETQ come from the germline V gene. The CDR3 is made up of 15 amino acids. After removal of 3 bases from V and 2 bases from J, the junction contained 8 bases not matched to a gene. DNA for the CDR3: TGCGCCAGCAGCTGGGGGACGGGACAGCCCTACGAGCAGTACTTC. Translating it yields CASSWGTGQPYEQYF. The full variable domain, in which reference TRBV5-1 and TRBJ2-7 provide the parts outside the CDR3, is KAGVTQTPRYLIKTRGQQVTLSCSPISGHRSVSWYQQTPGQGLQFLFEYFSETQRNKGNFPGRFSGRQFSNSRSEMNVSTLELGDSALYLCASSWGTGQPYEQYFGPGTRLTVT.